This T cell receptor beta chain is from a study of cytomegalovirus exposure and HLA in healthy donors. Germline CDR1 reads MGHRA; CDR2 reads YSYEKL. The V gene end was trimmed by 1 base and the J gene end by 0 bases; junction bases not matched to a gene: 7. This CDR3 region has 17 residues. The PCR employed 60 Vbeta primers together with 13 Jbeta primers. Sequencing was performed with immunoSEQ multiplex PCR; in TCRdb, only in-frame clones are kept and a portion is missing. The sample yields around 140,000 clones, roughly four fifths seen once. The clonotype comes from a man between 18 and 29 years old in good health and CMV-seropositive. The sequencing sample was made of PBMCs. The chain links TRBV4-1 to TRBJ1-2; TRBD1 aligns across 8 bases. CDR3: CASSQVPGQGANYGYTF. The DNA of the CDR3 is TGCGCCAGCAGCCAAGTACCAGGACAGGGTGCTAACTATGGCTACACCTTC.